The clone carrying this T cell receptor (beta chain) was found a few times. Its antigen is still unknown. 5'RACE with constant-segment primers yielded barcoded, UMI-tagged TCR alpha and TCR beta cDNA libraries. In TCRdb, the 5' RACE reads were re-called with MiXCR into one record per CDR3 protein. Altogether approximately 270,000 distinct CDR3 sequences are present, around 15% being singletons, with the ten largest covering 20% to 25%. These data come from a study of T-cell memory formation after mild COVID-19. Study context: Most TCR clusters belonged to a single donor. Study-wide results and caveats: CD4/CD8 balance held among clones contracting day 15 to 85, and later expanders leaned CD4+. Cross-reactive memory seemingly joined, as some responding clones were found in pre-infection memory.

The CDR3 has 15 residues. CDR1 is SGHKS, CDR2 YYEKEE, per germline (reference sequence). Trimming shortened V by 3 bases and J by 4 bases, and 16 bases separated the two germline ends. This sequence joins TRBV5-5 and TRBJ1-1; unclear D gene. The sequence was collected from a young man who had mild COVID-19 (a few samples of this study predate the infection). Cell type and time point are not known. What was sequenced was PBMCs or a T cell subset sorted from them (not recorded which). The CDR3 protein is CASSSNSKASTEAFF. Here the CDR3 DNA reads TGTGCCAGCAGCTCGAACTCGAAAGCTAGCACTGAAGCTTTCTTT. Together with reference TRBV5-5 and TRBJ1-1, the CDR3 gives the full variable domain: DAGVTQSPTHLIKTRGQQVTLRCSPISGHKSVSWYQQVLGQGPQFIFQYYEKEERGRGNFPDRFSARQFPNYSSELNVNALLLGDSALYLCASSSNSKASTEAFFGQGTRLTVV.